The T cell receptor beta chain under discussion was sequenced for a study of Ad26.COV2.S vaccination and SARS-CoV-2 variants. This sample's treatment: roughly 19 received Ad26.COV2.S at low or high dose, single or two shots; about 5 received placebo; per-sample allocation not given. Samples came from day 63 after the first vaccine or placebo injection. This CDR3 has 17 amino acids. Germline V gene sequence: CDR1 SGHAT, CDR2 FQNNGV. The V gene end was trimmed by 1 base and the J gene end by 0 bases; junction bases not matched to a gene: 4. Profiled with immunoSEQ multiplex PCR; TCRdb holds only in-frame clones, not every one. Of approximately 300,000 clones in the sample, 70% to 90% are singletons; the top ten hold 2.1%. A note on this clone: What it recognizes is unknown.

Study observations and caveats: Quantification of TCR breadth and depth may have yielded underestimates of total T cell responses.

The J gene is TRBJ1-4, the V gene TRBV11-2, with TRBD1 matching over 8 bases. This specimen consisted of peripheral blood, obtained in a trial of Ad26.COV2.S vaccine versus placebo. This TCR was recovered from a person aged 18-65 years who received the Ad26.COV2.S COVID-19 vaccine or a placebo. The CDR3 is CASSLGGQAATNEKLFF. CDR3 sequence (DNA): TGTGCCAGCAGCTTAGGGGGACAGGCCGCAACTAATGAAAAACTGTTTTTT. The whole variable domain, remainder taken from reference TRBV11-2 and TRBJ1-4, is EAGVAQSPRYKIIEKRQSVAFWCNPISGHATLYWYQQILGQGPKLLIQFQNNGVVDDSQLPKDRFSAERLKGVDSTLKIQPAKLEDSAVYLCASSLGGQAATNEKLFFGSGTQLSVL.